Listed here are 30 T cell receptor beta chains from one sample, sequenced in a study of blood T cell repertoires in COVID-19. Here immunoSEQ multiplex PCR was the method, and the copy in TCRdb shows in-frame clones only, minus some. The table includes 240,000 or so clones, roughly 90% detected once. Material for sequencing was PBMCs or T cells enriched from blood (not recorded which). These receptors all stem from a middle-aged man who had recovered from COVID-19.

The CDR3: CASSLFRDEKLFF. The CDR3 DNA follows: TGTGCCAGCAGCTTATTTCGGGATGAAAAACTGTTTTTT. This chain uses TRBV7-6 with TRBJ1-4, with D unresolved. Germline CDR1 and CDR2: SGHVS and FNYEAQ. The CDR3 sequence is 13 residues long. Trimming pared 2 bases from V and 6 bases from J, leaving 7 bases between.

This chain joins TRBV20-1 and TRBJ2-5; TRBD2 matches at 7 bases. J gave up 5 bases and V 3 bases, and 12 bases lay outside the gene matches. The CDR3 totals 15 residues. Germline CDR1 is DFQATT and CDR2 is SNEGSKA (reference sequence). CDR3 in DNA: TGCAGTGCTAGTATACGGGGAGGGCCCTTGGAGACCCAGTACTTC. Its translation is CSASIRGGPLETQYF.

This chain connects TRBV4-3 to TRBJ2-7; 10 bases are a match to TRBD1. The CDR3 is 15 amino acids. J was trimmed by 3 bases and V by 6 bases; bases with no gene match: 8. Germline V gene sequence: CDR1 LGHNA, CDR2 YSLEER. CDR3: CASRLRTGGFYEQYF. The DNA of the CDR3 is TGCGCCAGCAGACTCAGGACAGGGGGGTTCTACGAGCAGTACTTC.

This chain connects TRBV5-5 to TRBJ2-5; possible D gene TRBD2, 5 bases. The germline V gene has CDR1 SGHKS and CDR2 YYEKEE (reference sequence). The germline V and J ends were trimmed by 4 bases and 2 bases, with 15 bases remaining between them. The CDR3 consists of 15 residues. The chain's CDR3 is CASSPAEASQETQYF. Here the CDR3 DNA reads TGTGCCAGCAGCCCCGCGGAGGCGTCGCAAGAGACCCAGTACTTC.

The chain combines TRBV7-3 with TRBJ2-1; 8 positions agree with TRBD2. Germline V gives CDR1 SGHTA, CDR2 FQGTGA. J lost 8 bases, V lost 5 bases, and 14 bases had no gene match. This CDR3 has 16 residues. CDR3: CASSRTSGALRDEQFF. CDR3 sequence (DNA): TGTGCCAGCAGCCGAACTAGCGGAGCCCTGCGGGATGAGCAGTTCTTC.

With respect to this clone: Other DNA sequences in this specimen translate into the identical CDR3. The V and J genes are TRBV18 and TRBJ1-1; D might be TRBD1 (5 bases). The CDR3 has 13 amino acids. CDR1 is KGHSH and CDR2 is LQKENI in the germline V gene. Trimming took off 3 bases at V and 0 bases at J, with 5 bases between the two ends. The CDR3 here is CASSPTVNTEAFF. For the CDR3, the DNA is TGTGCCAGCTCACCGACAGTGAACACTGAAGCTTTCTTT.

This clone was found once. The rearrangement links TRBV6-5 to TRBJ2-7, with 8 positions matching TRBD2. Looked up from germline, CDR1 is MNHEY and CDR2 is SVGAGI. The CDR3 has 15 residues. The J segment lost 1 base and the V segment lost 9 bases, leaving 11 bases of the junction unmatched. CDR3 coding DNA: TGTGCCAGTTCATTAGCGGGATCGATTTCCTACGAGCAGTACTTC. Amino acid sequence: CASSLAGSISYEQYF.

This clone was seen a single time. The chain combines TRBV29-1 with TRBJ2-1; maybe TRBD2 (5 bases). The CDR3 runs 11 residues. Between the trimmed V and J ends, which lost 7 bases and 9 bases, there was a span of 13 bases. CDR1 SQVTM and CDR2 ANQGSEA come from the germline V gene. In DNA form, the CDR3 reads TGCAGCGCCGAGGGTGCTGGTGAGCAGTTCTTC. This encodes CSAEGAGEQFF.

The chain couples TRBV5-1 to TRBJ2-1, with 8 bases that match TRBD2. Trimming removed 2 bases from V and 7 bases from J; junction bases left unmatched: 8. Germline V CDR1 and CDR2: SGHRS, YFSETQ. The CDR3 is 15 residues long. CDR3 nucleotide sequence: TGCGCCAGCAGCTTTGCGGGGGGCCGGGGGAATGAGCAGTTCTTC. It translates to CASSFAGGRGNEQFF.

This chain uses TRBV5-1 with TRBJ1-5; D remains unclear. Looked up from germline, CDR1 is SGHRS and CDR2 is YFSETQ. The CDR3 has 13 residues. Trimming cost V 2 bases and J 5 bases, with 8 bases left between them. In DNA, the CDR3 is TGCGCCAGCAGCTTTTCTTCAGATCAGCCCCAGCATTTT. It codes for CASSFSSDQPQHF.

The DNA for the CDR3 is TGTGCCAGCAGCGTAGAGTCGAGATTAAGCTCCTACAATGAGCAGTTCTTC. It is translated as CASSVESRLSSYNEQFF. The chain employs TRBV9 and TRBJ2-1, with D unclear. Trimming took 0 bases from V and 0 from J, leaving 13 bases between them. The CDR3 spans 17 residues. CDR1 and CDR2 from the germline V gene are SGDLS and YYNGEE.

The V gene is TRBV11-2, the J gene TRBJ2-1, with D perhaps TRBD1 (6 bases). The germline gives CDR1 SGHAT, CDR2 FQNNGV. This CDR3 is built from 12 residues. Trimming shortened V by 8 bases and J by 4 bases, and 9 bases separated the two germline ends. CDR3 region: CASGQSYNEQFF. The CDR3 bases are TGTGCCAGCGGACAGTCTTACAATGAGCAGTTCTTC.

The CDR3 region is CASSLDFTDTEAFF. CDR3 coding DNA: TGTGCCAGCAGCTTAGATTTCACGGACACTGAAGCTTTCTTT. The V call is TRBV11-2, the J call TRBJ1-1; D is undetermined. CDR1 is SGHAT and CDR2 is FQNNGV in the germline V gene. The CDR3 covers 14 residues. V was shortened by 0 bases and J by 3 bases, with 8 bases between the two germline ends. The full variable domain, in which reference TRBV11-2 and TRBJ1-1 provide the parts outside the CDR3, is EAGVAQSPRYKIIEKRQSVAFWCNPISGHATLYWYQQILGQGPKLLIQFQNNGVVDDSQLPKDRFSAERLKGVDSTLKIQPAKLEDSAVYLCASSLDFTDTEAFFGQGTRLTVV.

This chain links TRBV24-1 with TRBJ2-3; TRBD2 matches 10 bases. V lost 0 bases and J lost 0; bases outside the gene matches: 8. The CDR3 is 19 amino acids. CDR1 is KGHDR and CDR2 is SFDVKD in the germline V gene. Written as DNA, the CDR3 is TGTGCCACCAGTGATTTGGTTACTAGCGGGATCCCTAGCACAGATACGCAGTATTTT. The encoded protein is CATSDLVTSGIPSTDTQYF.

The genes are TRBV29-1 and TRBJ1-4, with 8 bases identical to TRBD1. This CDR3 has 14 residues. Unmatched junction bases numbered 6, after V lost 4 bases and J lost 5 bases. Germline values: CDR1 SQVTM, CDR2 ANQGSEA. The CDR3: CSVVGRGPNEKLFF. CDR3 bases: TGCAGCGTTGTTGGCAGGGGGCCGAATGAAAAACTGTTTTTT.

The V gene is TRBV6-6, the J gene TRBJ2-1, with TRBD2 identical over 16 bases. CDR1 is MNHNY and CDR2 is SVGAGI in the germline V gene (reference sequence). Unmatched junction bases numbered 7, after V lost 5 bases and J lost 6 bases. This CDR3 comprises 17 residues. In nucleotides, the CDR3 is TGTGCCAGCAGTCCGGGACTAGCGGGGGGGCGTATCAATGAGCAGTTCTTC. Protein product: CASSPGLAGGRINEQFF.

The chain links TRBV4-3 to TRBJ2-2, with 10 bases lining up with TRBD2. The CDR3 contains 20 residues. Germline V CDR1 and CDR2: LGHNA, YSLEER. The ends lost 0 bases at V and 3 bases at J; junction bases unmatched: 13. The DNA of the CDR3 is TGCGCCAGCAGCCAAGACTCCATACGGAGCGGGAGGGTTTACACCGGGGAGCTGTTTTTT. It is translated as CASSQDSIRSGRVYTGELFF.

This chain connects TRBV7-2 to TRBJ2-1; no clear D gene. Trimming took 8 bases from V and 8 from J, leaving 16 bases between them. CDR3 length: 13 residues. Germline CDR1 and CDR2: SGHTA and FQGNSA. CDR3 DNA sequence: TGTGCCAGCTGCCAAGCCAGGTTCGATGAGCAGTTCTTC. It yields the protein CASCQARFDEQFF.

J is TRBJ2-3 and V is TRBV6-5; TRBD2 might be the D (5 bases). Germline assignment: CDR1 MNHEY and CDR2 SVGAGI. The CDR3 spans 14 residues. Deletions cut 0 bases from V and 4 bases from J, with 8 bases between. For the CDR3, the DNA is TGTGCCAGCAGTTACTCGATCGGGGCAGATACGCAGTATTTT. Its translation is CASSYSIGADTQYF.

CDR3 sequence (DNA): TGCGCCAGCAGTGAGTCGCGTAGTGAGTCCGGCGGGACCCCCGGCTACGAGCAGTACTTC. This translates into CASSESRSESGGTPGYEQYF. The chain is built from TRBV10-1 and TRBJ2-7; possible D gene TRBD2, 6 bases. With 0 bases removed from V and 3 bases from J, the gap between germline ends came to 27 bases. Germline V gives CDR1 WNHNN, CDR2 SYGVQD (reference sequence). There are 20 residues in the CDR3.

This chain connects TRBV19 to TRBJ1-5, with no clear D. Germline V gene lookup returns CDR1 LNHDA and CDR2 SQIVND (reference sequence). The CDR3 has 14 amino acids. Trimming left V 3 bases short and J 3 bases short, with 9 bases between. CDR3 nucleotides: TGTGCCAGTAGTATCCCAGGAATCAATCAGCCCCAGCATTTT. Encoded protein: CASSIPGINQPQHF.

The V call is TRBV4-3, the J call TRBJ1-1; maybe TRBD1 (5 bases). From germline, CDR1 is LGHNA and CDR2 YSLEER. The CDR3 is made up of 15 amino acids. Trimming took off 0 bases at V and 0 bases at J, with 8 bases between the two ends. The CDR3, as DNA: TGCGCCAGCAGCCAAGATTGGGGGGTGAACACTGAAGCTTTCTTT. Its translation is CASSQDWGVNTEAFF.

CDR3 sequence (DNA): TGTGCCAGCATTATAAATCGAGGCGGGACCGGGGAGCTGTTTTTT. Residues: CASIINRGGTGELFF. The rearrangement links TRBV6-5 to TRBJ2-2, with D possibly being TRBD2 (5 bases). The CDR3 spans 15 residues. V lost 7 bases and J 5 bases, leaving 17 bases between the germline ends. Germline V gives CDR1 MNHEY, CDR2 SVGAGI.

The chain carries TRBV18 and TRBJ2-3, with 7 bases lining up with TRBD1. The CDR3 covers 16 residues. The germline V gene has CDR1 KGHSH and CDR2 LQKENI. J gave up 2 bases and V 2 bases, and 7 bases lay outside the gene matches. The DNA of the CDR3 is TGTGCCAGCTCACCAATCGGGACAGCGAACACAGATACGCAGTATTTT. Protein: CASSPIGTANTDTQYF. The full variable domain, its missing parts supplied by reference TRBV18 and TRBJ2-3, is NAGVMQNPRHLVRRRGQEARLRCSPMKGHSHVYWYRQLPEEGLKFMVYLQKENIIDESGMPKERFSAEFPKEGPSILRIQQVVRGDSAAYFCASSPIGTANTDTQYFGPGTRLTVL.

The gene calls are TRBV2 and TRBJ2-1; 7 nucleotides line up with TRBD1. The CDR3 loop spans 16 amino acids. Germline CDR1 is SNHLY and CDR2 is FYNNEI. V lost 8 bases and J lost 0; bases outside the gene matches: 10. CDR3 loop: CASGYGQESSYNEQFF. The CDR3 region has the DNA TGTGCCAGCGGGTATGGACAGGAGAGCTCCTACAATGAGCAGTTCTTC.

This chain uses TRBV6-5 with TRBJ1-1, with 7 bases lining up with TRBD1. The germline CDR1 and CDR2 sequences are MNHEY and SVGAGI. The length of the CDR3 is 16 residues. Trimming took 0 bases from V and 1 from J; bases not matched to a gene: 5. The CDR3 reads CASSYSRGLRNTEAFF. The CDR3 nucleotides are TGTGCCAGCAGTTACTCTAGGGGGCTCCGGAACACTGAAGCTTTCTTT.

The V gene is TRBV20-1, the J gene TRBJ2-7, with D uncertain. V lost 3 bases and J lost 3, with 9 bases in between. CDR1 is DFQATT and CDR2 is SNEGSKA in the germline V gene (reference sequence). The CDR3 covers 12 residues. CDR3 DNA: TGCAGTGCTAGTCGTTTAAACTACGAGCAGTACTTC. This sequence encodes CSASRLNYEQYF.

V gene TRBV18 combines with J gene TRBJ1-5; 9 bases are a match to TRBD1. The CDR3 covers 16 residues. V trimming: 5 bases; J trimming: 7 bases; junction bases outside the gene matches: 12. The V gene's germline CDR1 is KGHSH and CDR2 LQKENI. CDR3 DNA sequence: TGTGCCAGCTCATTTGACAGGGGGGTTCTGAACCAGCCCCAGCATTTT. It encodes CASSFDRGVLNQPQHF.

Here the CDR3 DNA reads TGTGCCAGCAGCGTAGGTGATAGCGCCTCCTACGAGCAGTACTTC. Translated, it gives CASSVGDSASYEQYF. The genes are TRBV9 and TRBJ2-7; a possible D gene is TRBD2 (5 bases). The V and J ends lost 0 bases and 0 bases respectively, with 10 bases between them. CDR1 and CDR2 (germline): SGDLS, YYNGEE. This CDR3 has 15 amino acids.

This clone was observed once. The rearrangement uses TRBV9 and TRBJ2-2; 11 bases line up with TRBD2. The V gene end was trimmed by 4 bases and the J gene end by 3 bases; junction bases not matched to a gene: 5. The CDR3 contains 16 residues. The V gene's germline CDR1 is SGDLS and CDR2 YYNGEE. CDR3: CASSQTTSGDTGELFF. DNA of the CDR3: TGTGCCAGCAGCCAAACGACTAGCGGGGACACCGGGGAGCTGTTTTTT.